The 11 T cell receptor beta chains given below trace back to one sample, sequenced in a study of blood T cell repertoires in COVID-19. Assay used: immunoSEQ multiplex PCR; TCRdb lists only in-frame clones, some missing. The profile covers 180,000 or so clones, with around 88% appearing a single time and roughly 5.9% taken by the ten largest. The sample was PBMCs or T cells enriched from blood (not recorded which). The receptors here all came from a man aged 40-49 years with acute COVID-19.

The J gene is TRBJ2-1, the V gene TRBV12-3 or TRBV12-4, with D maybe TRBD1 (6 bases). This CDR3 comprises 13 residues. V was trimmed by 6 bases and J by 6 bases, leaving 12 bases between them. CDR3 sequence: CASSPLQGNEQFF. In DNA, the CDR3 is TGTGCCAGCAGCCCCCTACAGGGCAATGAGCAGTTCTTC.

This sequence joins TRBV30 and TRBJ2-3, with 9 bases identical to TRBD2. CDR1 and CDR2 from the germline V gene are GTSNPN and SVGIG (reference sequence). The CDR3 has 15 residues. V lost 4 bases to trimming and J lost 5 bases; unmatched junction nucleotides: 10. The chain's CDR3 is CAWMVWREGVDTQYF. The CDR3, as DNA: TGTGCCTGGATGGTGTGGCGGGAGGGTGTAGATACGCAGTATTTT.

In this sample, this clone turned up many times. The rearrangement uses TRBV7-9 and TRBJ2-1, with 7 nucleotides matching TRBD1. CDR1 is SEHNR, CDR2 FQNEAQ, per germline (reference sequence). This CDR3 region has 17 residues. The V and J ends lost 4 bases and 1 base, in that order; junction bases with no gene match: 10. Here the CDR3 reads CASSSIIQGESYNEQFF. The CDR3 DNA is TGTGCCAGCAGCTCAATAATCCAGGGGGAGTCCTACAATGAGCAGTTCTTC.

This chain joins TRBV7-9 and TRBJ2-3; 7 bases map to TRBD2. The ends lost 1 base at V and 2 bases at J; junction bases unmatched: 6. Germline loops: CDR1 SEHNR, CDR2 FQNEAQ (reference sequence). This CDR3 comprises 16 residues. The CDR3 spells CASSLETGGITDTQYF. Here the CDR3 DNA reads TGTGCCAGCAGCTTAGAGACGGGAGGCATCACAGATACGCAGTATTTT. Using reference TRBV7-9 and TRBJ2-3 for the parts outside the CDR3, the full variable domain is DTGVSQNPRHKITKRGQNVTFRCDPISEHNRLYWYRQTLGQGPEFLTYFQNEAQLEKSRLLSDRFSAERPKGSFSTLEIQRTEQGDSAMYLCASSLETGGITDTQYFGPGTRLTVL.

This clone was counted a few times. The chain carries TRBV6-6 and TRBJ2-2; D is undetermined. The CDR3 contains 12 residues. The germline CDR1 and CDR2 sequences are MNHNY and SVGAGI (reference sequence). Trimming stripped 6 bases from V and 5 bases from J, with 7 bases between. The CDR3 region is CASRFGTGELFF. CDR3 nucleotides: TGTGCCAGCAGGTTCGGGACCGGGGAGCTGTTTTTT.

The chain employs TRBV6-5 and TRBJ2-5; 7 bases map to TRBD2. The CDR3 loop spans 13 amino acids. From germline, CDR1 is MNHEY and CDR2 SVGAGI. Germline trimming cut 8 bases from V and 1 base from J; bases unmatched to any gene: 4. The CDR3 DNA sequence: TGTGCCAGCGGACTAGTGGGCCAAGAGACCCAGTACTTC. Translating gives CASGLVGQETQYF.

The rearrangement uses TRBV19 and TRBJ1-1, with D possibly being TRBD1 (5 bases). CDR1 and CDR2 from the germline V gene are LNHDA and SQIVND (reference sequence). With 6 bases removed from V and 0 bases from J, the gap between germline ends came to 11 bases. The CDR3 is 14 amino acids. The CDR3 is CASRKTEMNTEAFF. The CDR3 DNA is TGTGCCAGTAGGAAGACAGAAATGAACACTGAAGCTTTCTTT.

The J gene is TRBJ2-1, the V gene TRBV7-9; TRBD2 agrees at 9 bases. V shed 5 bases, J shed 9 bases, and the junction held 17 bases outside the gene matches. The CDR3 is made up of 17 amino acids. The germline CDR1 and CDR2 sequences are SEHNR and FQNEAQ (reference sequence). CDR3 region: CASSPPPIAGVVPEQFF. CDR3 nucleotide sequence: TGTGCCAGCAGCCCCCCCCCGATAGCGGGAGTGGTCCCTGAGCAGTTCTTC.

The genes are TRBV28 and TRBJ1-5; TRBD1 aligns across 7 bases. The CDR3 loop spans 16 amino acids. Per the germline V gene, CDR1 is MDHEN and CDR2 is SYDVKM. The J segment lost 0 bases and the V segment lost 2 bases, leaving 4 bases of the junction unmatched. CDR3 amino acids: CASSLGTEGSNQPQHF. The CDR3 DNA reads as TGTGCCAGCAGTTTAGGGACAGAGGGTAGCAATCAGCCCCAGCATTTT.

This chain connects TRBV11-2 to TRBJ2-7; D is possibly TRBD1 (6 bases). Germline V gene data show CDR1 as SGHAT and CDR2 as FQNNGV. This CDR3 is 12 amino acids long. V lost 9 bases, J lost 0 bases, and 9 bases lay in between. CDR3 coding DNA: TGTGCCAGTCGGGACAACTCCTACGAGCAGTACTTC. It specifies CASRDNSYEQYF.

The chain joins TRBV7-9 to TRBJ1-5; D remains ambiguous. Germline V gives CDR1 SEHNR, CDR2 FQNEAQ (reference sequence). Trimming removed 1 base at V and 3 bases at J, with 10 bases between. CDR3 size: 15 residues. The DNA for the CDR3 is TGTGCCAGCAGCTTAGTCGGCGGGGACAATCAGCCCCAGCATTTT. Its protein product is CASSLVGGDNQPQHF.